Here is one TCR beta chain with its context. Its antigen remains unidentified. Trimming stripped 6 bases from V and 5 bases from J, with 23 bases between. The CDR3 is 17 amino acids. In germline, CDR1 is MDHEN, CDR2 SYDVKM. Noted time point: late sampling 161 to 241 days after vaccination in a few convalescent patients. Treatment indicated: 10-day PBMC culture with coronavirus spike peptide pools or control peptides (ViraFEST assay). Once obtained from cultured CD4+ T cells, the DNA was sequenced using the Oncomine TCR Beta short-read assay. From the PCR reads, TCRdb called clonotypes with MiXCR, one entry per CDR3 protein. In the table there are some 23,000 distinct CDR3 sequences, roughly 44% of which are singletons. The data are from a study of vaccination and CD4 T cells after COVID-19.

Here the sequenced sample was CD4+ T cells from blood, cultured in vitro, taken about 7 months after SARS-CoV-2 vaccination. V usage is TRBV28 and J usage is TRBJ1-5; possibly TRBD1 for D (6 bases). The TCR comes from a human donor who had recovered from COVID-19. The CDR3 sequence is CASSSLKGDRLYQPQHF. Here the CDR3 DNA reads TGTGCCAGCAGCTCTTTAAAGGGGGATAGGCTGTATCAGCCCCAGCATTTT.